One and the same sample provided the 29 T cell receptor beta chains below, sequenced in a study of OX40 agonist ivuxolimab in advanced cancers. Profiling relied on immunoSEQ multiplex PCR, and the TCRdb table lists in-frame clones only, not all of them. The table records 40,000 to 50,000 clones, around nine tenths of them present only once. The sample consisted of CD4+ or CD8+ T cells sorted from blood, taken in a trial of the OX40 agonist ivuxolimab. Receptors were obtained from an adult with an advanced solid tumor such as melanoma, head and neck, liver or kidney cancer.

This chain uses TRBV27 with TRBJ2-1; 7 positions agree with TRBD1. CDR1 and CDR2 from the germline V gene are MNHEY and SMNVEV (reference sequence). CDR3 length: 13 amino acids. The junction had 6 bases not matched to a gene; V was cut back by 4 bases and J by 9 bases. The CDR3 DNA reads as TGTGCCAGCAGTTCCCGACAGGGCGGTGAGCAGTTCTTC. Translated: CASSSRQGGEQFF.

The V call is TRBV27, the J call TRBJ1-5; D remains unclear. The length of the CDR3 is 16 residues. Trimming left V 4 bases short and J 0 bases short, with 13 bases between. CDR1 and CDR2 from the germline V gene are MNHEY and SMNVEV (reference sequence). CDR3 in DNA: TGTGCCAGCAGTTACGGTATCCCTCCTAGCAATCAGCCCCAGCATTTT. Translation gives CASSYGIPPSNQPQHF.

The rearrangement links TRBV4-1 to TRBJ1-1, with a weak D call TRBD1 (6 bases). The length of the CDR3 is 15 residues. V was shortened by 4 bases and J by 4 bases, with 16 bases between the two germline ends. From germline, CDR1 is MGHRA and CDR2 YSYEKL. CDR3 amino acids: CASSPSKGGITEAFF. The CDR3 nucleotides read TGCGCCAGCAGCCCTAGCAAGGGGGGCATCACTGAAGCTTTCTTT.

CDR3 sequence: CASSQVSVGAGRTDTQYF. DNA of the CDR3: TGTGCCAGCAGCCAAGTGAGCGTTGGAGCGGGACGCACAGATACGCAGTATTTT. The chain uses TRBV4-2 and TRBJ2-3, with 7 bases identical to TRBD2. This CDR3 has 18 amino acids. The V gene's germline CDR1 is LGHNA and CDR2 YNFKEQ. The ends lost 1 base at V and 1 base at J; junction bases unmatched: 11.

The genes are TRBV28 and TRBJ2-3; D is possibly TRBD1 (6 bases). V was trimmed by 6 bases and J by 2 bases, leaving 12 bases between them. Germline loops: CDR1 MDHEN, CDR2 SYDVKM. The CDR3 loop spans 14 amino acids. The CDR3, as DNA: TGTGCCAGCAGAGACAGGACAACCACAGATACGCAGTATTTT. This encodes CASRDRTTTDTQYF.

V and J are TRBV4-2 and TRBJ2-1; 8 nucleotides align to TRBD1. This CDR3 region has 18 residues. The V gene's germline CDR1 is LGHNA and CDR2 YNFKEQ. Unmatched junction bases numbered 14, after V lost 0 bases and J lost 7 bases. This chain's CDR3 is CASSQDPDRAAAWNEQFF. CDR3 coding DNA: TGTGCCAGCAGCCAAGACCCGGACAGGGCGGCCGCGTGGAATGAGCAGTTCTTC.

The J gene is TRBJ2-7, the V gene TRBV13; 11 bases fit TRBD2. CDR3 length: 15 amino acids. V lost 5 bases and J lost 5; bases outside the gene matches: 8. The germline CDR1 and CDR2 sequences are PRHDT and FYEKMQ (reference sequence). DNA for the CDR3: TGTGCCAGCAGCGGATCTAGCGGGGGGACGGACGAGCAGTACTTC. This encodes CASSGSSGGTDEQYF. The full variable domain, rest sourced from reference TRBV13 and TRBJ2-7, is AAGVIQSPRHLIKEKRETATLKCYPIPRHDTVYWYQQGPGQDPQFLISFYEKMQSDKGSIPDRFSAQQFSDYHSELNMSSLELGDSALYFCASSGSSGGTDEQYFGPGTRLTVT.

The count of this clone is one. V is TRBV9 and J is TRBJ2-3; possible D gene TRBD2, 6 bases. The germline gives CDR1 SGDLS, CDR2 YYNGEE. Between the trimmed V and J ends, which lost 2 bases and 2 bases, there was a span of 9 bases. The CDR3 contains 14 residues. The CDR3 DNA reads as TGTGCCAGCAGCGTTGGAGGGGACACAGATACGCAGTATTTT. This encodes CASSVGGDTDTQYF.

V usage is TRBV27 and J usage is TRBJ2-3, with a possible D match to TRBD1 (6 bases). Trimming shortened V by 3 bases and J by 0 bases, and 13 bases separated the two germline ends. This CDR3 region has 16 residues. CDR1 is MNHEY and CDR2 is SMNVEV in the germline V gene (reference sequence). The CDR3 reads CASSLGPGQSTDTQYF. CDR3 nucleotide sequence: TGTGCCAGCAGTTTGGGTCCGGGACAAAGCACAGATACGCAGTATTTT.

The chain has TRBV28 and TRBJ2-3, with D tentatively TRBD2 (6 bases). With 3 bases removed from V and 2 bases from J, the gap between germline ends came to 12 bases. The CDR3 runs 15 residues. Germline V CDR1 and CDR2: MDHEN, SYDVKM. CDR3: CASSLVGGATDTQYF. CDR3 nucleotide sequence: TGTGCCAGCAGTTTGGTGGGAGGAGCCACAGATACGCAGTATTTT.

The chain recombines TRBV7-3 with TRBJ2-5; unclear D gene. V lost 6 bases to trimming and J lost 5 bases, with 19 bases between them. The CDR3 covers 15 residues. CDR1 is SGHTA, CDR2 FQGTGA, per germline. In DNA form, the CDR3 reads TGTGCCAGCAGTCCCGTCGCAACGGGTCTGGAGACCCAGTACTTC. Its protein is CASSPVATGLETQYF.

The V gene is TRBV27, the J gene TRBJ2-7; weak D call: TRBD1 (5 bases). Germline CDR1 reads MNHEY; CDR2 reads SMNVEV (reference sequence). The CDR3 runs 13 residues. V lost 5 bases and J lost 4, with 12 bases in between. The DNA of the CDR3 is TGTGCCAGCAGTGGTCCAGGGTTTTACGAGCAGTACTTC. Translation: CASSGPGFYEQYF.

The chain recombines TRBV5-4 with TRBJ1-1; 8 bases are shared with TRBD1. Trimming took 2 bases from V and 5 from J; bases not matched to a gene: 2. The CDR3 contains 13 residues. Per the germline V gene, CDR1 is SGHNT and CDR2 is YYREEE (reference sequence). CDR3 region: CASSFQGATEAFF. As DNA, the CDR3 is TGTGCCAGCAGCTTCCAGGGGGCGACTGAAGCTTTCTTT. Together with reference TRBV5-4 and TRBJ1-1, the CDR3 gives the full variable domain: ETGVTQSPTHLIKTRGQQVTLRCSSQSGHNTVSWYQQALGQGPQFIFQYYREEENGRGNFPPRFSGLQFPNYSSELNVNALELDDSALYLCASSFQGATEAFFGQGTRLTVV.

This clone was observed a few times. This specimen includes other DNA sequences encoding the same CDR3. The V call is TRBV4-1, the J call TRBJ2-2; no clear D. This CDR3 contains 15 residues. With 1 base removed from V and 4 bases from J, the gap between germline ends came to 10 bases. In germline, CDR1 is MGHRA, CDR2 YSYEKL. CDR3 residues: CASSQAERGTGELFF. CDR3 bases: TGCGCCAGCAGCCAAGCCGAGAGAGGCACCGGGGAGCTGTTTTTT.

The V call is TRBV4-1, the J call TRBJ1-4; 7 nucleotides match TRBD1. Trimming cost V 4 bases and J 6 bases; bases outside gene matches: 8. The germline V gene has CDR1 MGHRA and CDR2 YSYEKL. CDR3 size: 15 residues. This CDR3 is CASSRRQGGDEKLFF. Here the CDR3 DNA reads TGCGCCAGCAGCCGGAGACAGGGTGGGGATGAAAAACTGTTTTTT.

V gene TRBV5-6 combines with J gene TRBJ1-5; D not resolved. Germline-derived CDR1 and CDR2 are SGHDT and YYEEEE. Trimming stripped 4 bases from V and 7 bases from J, with 12 bases between. The CDR3 contains 13 residues. CDR3 bases: TGTGCCAGCAGCCCTGGAGCCATACAGCCCCAGCATTTT. Protein: CASSPGAIQPQHF.

This sequence joins TRBV9 and TRBJ2-1; D call uncertain. Germline CDR1 and CDR2: SGDLS and YYNGEE. With 3 bases removed from V and 8 bases from J, the gap between germline ends came to 21 bases. CDR3 length: 16 amino acids. CDR3: CASSDLSGMVNDEQFF. The DNA of the CDR3 is TGTGCCAGCAGCGATCTATCGGGTATGGTGAATGATGAGCAGTTCTTC. Looking up the rest from reference TRBV9 and TRBJ2-1 gives the full variable domain: DSGVTQTPKHLITATGQRVTLRCSPRSGDLSVYWYQQSLDQGLQFLIQYYNGEERAKGNILERFSAQQFPDLHSELNLSSLELGDSALYFCASSDLSGMVNDEQFFGPGTRLTVL.

The chain couples TRBV7-9 to TRBJ1-4; D uncertain. The CDR3 consists of 15 residues. CDR1 and CDR2 from the germline V gene are SEHNR and FQNEAQ (reference sequence). The V and J ends lost 1 base and 4 bases respectively, with 10 bases between them. The CDR3 nucleotides are TGTGCCAGCAGCTTAGAACGGACGGATAATGAAAAACTGTTTTTT. It codes for CASSLERTDNEKLFF.

J is TRBJ2-1 and V is TRBV4-3; D possibly matches TRBD1 or TRBD2 (5 bases each). With 5 bases removed from V and 2 bases from J, the gap between germline ends came to 16 bases. Germline V gives CDR1 LGHNA, CDR2 YSLEER. The length of the CDR3 is 16 residues. The CDR3 is CASSYLRGRTYNEQFF. The CDR3 nucleotides read TGCGCCAGCAGCTACCTTCGGGGACGCACCTACAATGAGCAGTTCTTC.

This chain joins TRBV7-2 and TRBJ1-5, with D maybe TRBD1 (6 bases). Between the trimmed V and J ends, which lost 1 base and 2 bases, there was a span of 9 bases. The CDR3 runs to 15 residues. Germline CDR1 and CDR2: SGHTA and FQGNSA. The CDR3 region has the DNA TGTGCCAGCAGCTTAGGACACAGGGGCAATCAGCCCCAGCATTTT. It encodes CASSLGHRGNQPQHF.

This chain uses TRBV6-5 with TRBJ1-6; maybe TRBD1 (5 bases). Trimming shortened V by 8 bases and J by 9 bases, and 14 bases separated the two germline ends. In germline, CDR1 is MNHEY, CDR2 SVGAGI. The CDR3 contains 13 residues. The CDR3: CASGFQGTSPLHF. The CDR3, as DNA: TGTGCCAGCGGATTTCAGGGAACTTCACCCCTCCACTTT.

The rearrangement joins TRBV4-1 to TRBJ2-7; 11 bases agree with TRBD2. The CDR3 extends over 16 amino acids. From germline, CDR1 is MGHRA and CDR2 YSYEKL. Trimming took 1 base from V and 7 from J; bases not matched to a gene: 9. This CDR3 reads CASSQGTSGFGWEQYF. Written as DNA, the CDR3 is TGCGCCAGCAGCCAAGGGACTAGCGGGTTTGGTTGGGAGCAGTACTTC.

This chain joins TRBV7-5 and TRBJ2-1; the table names TRBD1, a call not compared with the DNA. TRBV7-5 constitutes a pseudogene. The CDR3 length is 16 residues. For the CDR3, the DNA is TGTGCCAGCAGCCCAATAGGGGGAAGGGCCTACAATGAGCAGTTCTTC. It codes for CASSPIGGRAYNEQFF.

The chain has TRBV10-2 and TRBJ1-1; the match to TRBD1 covers 7 bases. Losses at the gene ends were 8 bases for V and 8 bases for J; bases not matched to a gene: 17. The CDR3 is 15 amino acids. Germline assignment: CDR1 WSHSY and CDR2 SAAADI. The CDR3 loop is CASADRPIYTGEAFF. The CDR3 nucleotides are TGCGCCAGCGCGGACAGGCCGATATACACTGGCGAAGCTTTCTTT.

V and J are TRBV6-5 and TRBJ2-3; 10 bases agree with TRBD2. The CDR3 loop spans 16 amino acids. V lost 0 bases, J lost 5 bases, and 5 bases stayed unmatched. Germline V gene sequence: CDR1 MNHEY, CDR2 SVGAGI. CDR3 coding DNA: TGTGCCAGCAGTTACTCACAGAGACTAGCGGGAGATACGCAGTATTTT. Translation gives CASSYSQRLAGDTQYF.

This clone is a singleton in its sample. The gene calls are TRBV25-1 and TRBJ2-7; D may be TRBD1 or TRBD2 (5 bases each). There are 15 residues in the CDR3. Between the trimmed V and J ends, which lost 3 bases and 2 bases, there was a span of 14 bases. The germline V gene encodes CDR1 MGHDK and CDR2 SYGVNS. The chain's CDR3 is CASSDPGTVAYEQYF. The CDR3 DNA follows: TGTGCCAGCAGTGATCCCGGGACGGTAGCCTACGAGCAGTACTTC.

This clone was seen a handful of times. The chain carries TRBV6-5 and TRBJ1-2; unclear D gene. This CDR3 contains 13 residues. V gave up 2 bases and J gave up 4 bases, with 8 bases separating them. CDR1 and CDR2 from the germline V gene are MNHEY and SVGAGI. The CDR3 nucleotides read TGTGCCAGCAGTTACGAGGGCGGCTATGGCTACACCTTC. Protein product: CASSYEGGYGYTF.

The chain links TRBV28 to TRBJ2-7; the D gene could be TRBD1 or TRBD2 (6 bases each). CDR1 is MDHEN, CDR2 SYDVKM, per germline. The V end lost 5 bases, the J end lost 4 bases, and 27 bases lay between the germline ends. CDR3 length: 18 amino acids. Here the CDR3 DNA reads TGTGCCAGCAGTCTATTCGCGGACATCACTAGGGGGAGGTACGAGCAGTACTTC. It specifies CASSLFADITRGRYEQYF.

V is TRBV13 and J is TRBJ1-2; 7 bases map to TRBD1. The CDR3 runs 17 residues. The V gene end was trimmed by 6 bases and the J gene end by 2 bases; junction bases not matched to a gene: 15. Germline CDR1 PRHDT, CDR2 FYEKMQ (reference sequence). The CDR3 here is CASSDVEQGTTNYGYTF. The CDR3 nucleotides are TGTGCCAGCAGTGATGTTGAACAGGGGACGACCAACTATGGCTACACCTTC.